Below are 9 T cell receptor beta chains sequenced from a single sample in a study of blood T cell repertoires in COVID-19. Using immunoSEQ multiplex PCR, the repertoire was profiled, and TCRdb retains in-frame clones only, with some absent. Here the sample spans nearly 400,000 clones, roughly 89% being singletons. The specimen was PBMCs or T cells enriched from blood (not recorded which). These receptors were collected from a woman aged 25-40 years who had recovered from COVID-19.

The V gene is TRBV6-5, the J gene TRBJ1-5, with D tentatively TRBD1 (6 bases). The CDR3 length is 15 residues. The V and J ends lost 7 bases and 0 bases respectively, with 13 bases between them. Germline-derived CDR1 and CDR2 are MNHEY and SVGAGI. This chain's CDR3 is CASKGDGNSNQPQHF. The CDR3 nucleotides read TGTGCCAGCAAGGGGGACGGAAATAGCAATCAGCCCCAGCATTTT.

This rearrangement joins TRBV5-1 to TRBJ1-2; D is unclear. The CDR3 is 14 residues long. Per the germline V gene, CDR1 is SGHRS and CDR2 is YFSETQ. Trimming took 5 bases from V and 2 from J, leaving 13 bases between them. The CDR3, as DNA: TGCGCCAGCAGTTCCGGCCGGGGAAACTATGGCTACACCTTC. The encoded protein is CASSSGRGNYGYTF.

The rearrangement links TRBV21-1 to TRBJ1-5; the table's D call, TRBD1, was not checked against the DNA. TRBV21-1 is a pseudogene locus. The CDR3 is 16 amino acids. This CDR3 is CASRGSTEYSNQPQHF. The DNA of the CDR3 is TGTGCCAGCCGTGGATCGACAGAGTATAGCAATCAGCCCCAGCATTTT.

This clone is medium-sized in the sample. CDR3 DNA: TGCGCCAGCAGCTTGGGACTAGCGCTTTCGAGCACAGATACGCAGTATTTT. Translating it yields CASSLGLALSSTDTQYF. This chain joins TRBV5-1 and TRBJ2-3; 8 bases are shared with TRBD2. The ends lost 0 bases at V and 0 bases at J; junction bases unmatched: 6. CDR1 is SGHRS and CDR2 is YFSETQ in the germline V gene. The CDR3 loop spans 17 amino acids.

The chain links TRBV28 to TRBJ2-7, with TRBD2 matching 7 bases. The CDR3 spans 14 residues. Germline-derived CDR1 and CDR2 are MDHEN and SYDVKM. V shed 7 bases, J shed 3 bases, and the junction held 9 bases outside the gene matches. The CDR3 region has the DNA TGTGCCAGCATCTCGACTAGCCTCAACTACGAGCAGTACTTC. This encodes CASISTSLNYEQYF. Using reference TRBV28 and TRBJ2-7 for the parts outside the CDR3, the full variable domain is DVKVTQSSRYLVKRTGEKVFLECVQDMDHENMFWYRQDPGLGLRLIYFSYDVKMKEKGDIPEGYSVSREKKERFSLILESASTNQTSMYLCASISTSLNYEQYFGPGTRLTVT.

The chain links TRBV19 to TRBJ1-1; perhaps TRBD1 as D (6 bases). Germline CDR1 is LNHDA and CDR2 is SQIVND (reference sequence). The CDR3 has 17 amino acids. With 3 bases removed from V and 3 bases from J, the gap between germline ends came to 20 bases. CDR3 nucleotides: TGTGCCAGTAGTATCAAGACAGGTTGGAGAAGGGACACTGAAGCTTTCTTT. Its protein is CASSIKTGWRRDTEAFF.

This clone has just one count. The chain joins TRBV5-4 to TRBJ2-7; TRBD2 aligns across 13 bases. Germline values: CDR1 SGHNT, CDR2 YYREEE (reference sequence). The J segment lost 5 bases and the V segment lost 4 bases, leaving 9 bases of the junction unmatched. This CDR3 contains 16 residues. CDR3 amino acids: CASSGMSGLAGHEQYF. CDR3 nucleotides: TGTGCCAGCAGCGGCATGTCGGGACTAGCGGGACACGAGCAGTACTTC. The whole variable domain, filled in from reference TRBV5-4 and TRBJ2-7, reads ETGVTQSPTHLIKTRGQQVTLRCSSQSGHNTVSWYQQALGQGPQFIFQYYREEENGRGNFPPRFSGLQFPNYSSELNVNALELDDSALYLCASSGMSGLAGHEQYFGPGTRLTVT.

The V gene is TRBV24-1, the J gene TRBJ1-4; no firm D call. The CDR3 extends over 14 amino acids. V dropped 3 bases and J dropped 6 bases, with 10 bases sitting between them. The germline gives CDR1 KGHDR, CDR2 SFDVKD. The CDR3 loop is CATSDARTDEKLFF. For the CDR3, the DNA is TGTGCCACCAGTGATGCCCGAACGGATGAAAAACTGTTTTTT.

J is TRBJ2-5 and V is TRBV15; tentatively, D is TRBD1 (6 bases). Germline values: CDR1 LNHNV, CDR2 YYDKDF (reference sequence). Between the trimmed V and J ends, which lost 2 bases and 3 bases, there was a span of 13 bases. This CDR3 spans 15 amino acids. The CDR3 loop is CATSRLRQDKETQYF. CDR3 bases: TGTGCCACCAGCAGACTAAGACAGGACAAAGAGACCCAGTACTTC.